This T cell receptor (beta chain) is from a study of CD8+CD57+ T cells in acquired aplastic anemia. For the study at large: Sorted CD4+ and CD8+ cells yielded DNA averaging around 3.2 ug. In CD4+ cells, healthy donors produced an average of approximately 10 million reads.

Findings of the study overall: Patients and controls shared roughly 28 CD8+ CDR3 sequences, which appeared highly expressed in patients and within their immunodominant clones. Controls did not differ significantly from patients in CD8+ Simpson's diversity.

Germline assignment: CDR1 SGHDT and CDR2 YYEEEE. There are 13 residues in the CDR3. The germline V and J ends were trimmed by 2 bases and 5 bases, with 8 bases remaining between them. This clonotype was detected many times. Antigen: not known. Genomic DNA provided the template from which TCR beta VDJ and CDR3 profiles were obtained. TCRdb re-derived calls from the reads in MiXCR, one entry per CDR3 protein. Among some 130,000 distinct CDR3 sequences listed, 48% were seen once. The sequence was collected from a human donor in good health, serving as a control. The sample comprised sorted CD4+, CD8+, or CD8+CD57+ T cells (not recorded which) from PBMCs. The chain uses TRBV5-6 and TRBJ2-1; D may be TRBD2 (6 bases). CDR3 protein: CASSFGGDNEQFF. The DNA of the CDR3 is TGTGCCAGCAGCTTCGGCGGGGACAATGAGCAGTTCTTC.